This T cell receptor beta chain was identified during a study of shared clonotypes between healthy human individuals. Repertoires were generated with immunoSEQ multiplex PCR, while TCRdb's copy carries only in-frame clones and drops some. In the table there are about 2.4 million clones, 93% of which are singletons. The clonotype was recovered from a man aged 18 to 29 in good health. Some clones in this sample may be carry-over from other donors' samples. Source material: naive CD4+ T cells from PBMCs. The subset was: CD45RA+ positively selected.

Here the CDR3 reads CASSPGTGYNGYTF. The CDR3 DNA follows: TGCGCCAGCAGCCCCGGGACAGGTTATAATGGCTACACCTTC. The V gene is TRBV4-1, the J gene TRBJ1-2; TRBD1 matches at 8 bases. After removal of 4 bases from V and 6 bases from J, the junction contained 7 bases not matched to a gene. The CDR3 consists of 14 residues. Germline V CDR1 and CDR2: MGHRA, YSYEKL.